This TCR beta chain came from a study of T cell responses to AZD1222 COVID-19 vaccine (dated by TCRdb to the early 2020s). For the wider study: AZD1222 recipients with second doses at about 4 weeks or about 12 weeks were pooled, because spike-specific TCR depth and breadth did not differ between schedules. Trial participants were enrolled into age subgroups of 18-55, 56-69 and 70-plus years, which contained 148, 28 and 57 TCR-sequenced participants, respectively. TCR sequencing was performed for fewer than 250 trial participants, of whom around 210 were given two doses of AZD1222 and some 25 were given two doses of MenACWY control vaccine. Broader findings and caveats from the paper: Participants were mostly white British and included more females than males, and it was suggested by the authors that clonal diversity may have been underestimated. The whole spike protein was spanned by vaccine-associated CD4 TCRs, and dominant responses were seen in regions 160-218 and 743-854. Reportedly, almost half of the unique spike-specific TCRs recognized epitopes lying outside the regions that are mutated in the B.1.351 and B.1.1.7 variants. Because no samples from the day 14 peak response were available, repertoires could be characterized only after the peak T cell response. A significant rise in spike-specific TCR breadth and depth was observed after two AZD1222 doses relative to day 0 and relative to MenACWY recipients. Conclusions about previously exposed vaccinees are limited, since just 5 to 7 AZD1222 recipients were seropositive for SARS-CoV-2 at baseline. The 56-69-year group was small, and its depth increase did not reach significance, likely because of low power.

V is pruned by 4 bases and J by 3 bases, leaving 11 bases of the junction without a gene match. Reading the germline V gene gives CDR1 SGHRS and CDR2 YFSETQ. From its cysteine to its phenylalanine, the CDR3 spans 17 amino acids. Just the 51-base CDR3 DNA is kept, in frame starting at base 1. Regarding this clone: Its binding antigen is unknown. No much larger clone exists at a distance of one base, and base qualities are not known.

The CDR3 regions of human TCRbeta chains were analyzed by immunosequencing. Per the original workflow: Repertoire TCRs were matched against a reference library of SARS-CoV-2-specific TCRs generated with the MIRA antigen-specificity platform. Breadth was defined as the fraction of unique TCRs that were SARS-CoV-2-associated. Depth was defined as the fraction of total T cells that were SARS-CoV-2-associated. Using the MIRA data, each spike-specific TCR was mapped to the spike region that the TCR reacts to and placed in a CD4 or CD8 class. Log10-transformed breadth and depth values were compared by one-way ANOVA with Sidak's multiple comparisons tests. TCRdb took over this immuneACCESS table, retaining in-frame rearrangements with V and J assigned. Such tables are incomplete; in checked studies, under half of the missing clones stem from an unresolved V gene, and the remainder is unexplained. V and J calls and clone size are those listed in that table; D and trimming were worked out from the DNA. The sample table shows 55,000 to 85,000 clones, and 84% are seen once. 8% to 10% of the sample rests with the top ten.

The sample's time point, from its label and the paper: baseline before first vaccination. Vaccinee samples were obtained from the UK trials COV001 and COV002, which included a single-blind randomized controlled phase 2/3 trial of AZD1222 (ChAdOx1 nCoV-19) in healthy adults. For TCRbeta chain sequencing, PBMC samples were collected from trial participants at day 0 and at day 28 after the second dose. The receptor was derived from an adult in good health. The rearranged chain carries TRBV5-1 and TRBJ2-5, with 11 bases in between that match TRBD2. The sequencing here drew on peripheral blood, taken on day 0 of AZD1222 vaccination. The CDR3 has the sequence CASSIRISGGDEETQYF. The sequenced DNA is TGCGCCAGCAGCATCCGAATTAGCGGGGGGGATGAAGAGACCCAGTACTTC.